This T cell receptor (beta chain) was identified in a study of T cell repertoires in cytomegalovirus infection. Study-level background: It can be stated that public TCR beta signatures indicated CMV infection as well as a matching HLA type.

TCRdb analysed the reads with MiXCR anew, one entry per CDR3 protein. Among about 490,000 distinct CDR3 sequences listed, around 11% were seen once. CDR3 length: 15 residues. The V gene's germline CDR1 is SGHRS and CDR2 YFSETQ. V lost 2 bases and J lost 4, with 13 bases in between. As for this clonotype: Its specificity is unknown.

Overall study findings and caveats: The cumulative frequency of public TCR beta families identified carriers of CMV plus the relevant HLA. Within the response measured ex vivo, HLA-C-restricted CMV-specific TCR beta clonotypes were dominant.

The receptor comes from a human donor in good health (CMV status not recorded). Some clones in this sample may be carry-over from other donors' samples. J is TRBJ2-1 and V is TRBV5-1, with TRBD1 as a possible D gene (5 bases). Sequencing was performed on PBMCs. As DNA, the CDR3 is TGCGCCAGCAGCTTAGGACAAGTAGTTTACAATGAGCAGTTCTTC. It yields the protein CASSLGQVVYNEQFF.